The TCR beta chain under discussion was sequenced for a study of T cells in Graves' hyperthyroidism and ophthalmopathy. The sample holds many counts of this clonotype. The CDR3 runs 11 residues. V was pared by 5 bases and J by 12 bases, with 14 bases between. Germline loops: CDR1 SGHAT, CDR2 FQNNGV. There were TCR beta CDR3 regions amplified from RNA transcripts. HTBI primers drove first-round RT-PCR of the TCR CDR3. TCRdb reprocessed the multiplex PCR reads via MiXCR and lists one record per CDR3 protein. This table has about 640,000 distinct CDR3 sequences, around 20% appearing once. This chain joins TRBV11-2 and TRBJ2-7; D is ambiguous. The material sequenced was blood. The receptor was derived from a man aged 25-40 years with Graves' ophthalmopathy. CDR3: CASSPALVAYF. CDR3 in DNA: TGTGCCAGCAGCCCCGCGCTTGTAGCGTACTTC.